Presented here are 7 T cell receptor beta chains from one specimen sequenced in a study of blood T cell repertoires in COVID-19. Produced via immunoSEQ multiplex PCR; TCRdb's table is partial and in-frame only. This table has 100,000 to 150,000 clones, 87% appearing once. Input material: peripheral blood. The receptors were sampled from a man between 50 and 59 years old with active COVID-19.

The chain is built from TRBV5-1 and TRBJ1-5, with D tentatively TRBD1 (5 bases). V was cut by 4 bases and J by 3 bases, with 26 bases left in between. Germline assignment: CDR1 SGHRS and CDR2 YFSETQ. The CDR3 is 19 residues long. The CDR3 bases are TGCGCCAGCAGCCCCGCAACAAAAATTGGACATACACCCAATCAGCCCCAGCATTTT. Translating it yields CASSPATKIGHTPNQPQHF.

The V call is TRBV5-1, the J call TRBJ2-2, with 8 bases matching TRBD1. Trimming took 4 bases from V and 6 from J; bases not matched to a gene: 5. The germline CDR1 and CDR2 sequences are SGHRS and YFSETQ. This CDR3 has 14 residues. CDR3 region: CASSMGTGAGELFF. CDR3 nucleotides: TGCGCCAGCAGCATGGGGACAGGCGCCGGGGAGCTGTTTTTT.

The chain has TRBV3-1 (or the pseudogene TRBV3-2) and TRBJ1-4, with 9 bases aligning to TRBD1. J was trimmed by 8 bases and V by 5 bases; bases with no gene match: 6. In germline, CDR1 is LGHDT, CDR2 YNNKEL (reference sequence). This CDR3 is 14 amino acids long. DNA for the CDR3: TGTGCCAGCAGCAGAAGACAGGGGGGGGAAAAACTGTTTTTT. It encodes CASSRRQGGEKLFF.

This chain joins TRBV5-4 and TRBJ1-2; 7 nucleotides align to TRBD1. The CDR3 runs to 15 residues. Per germline, CDR1 SGHNT and CDR2 YYREEE (reference sequence). The junction had 8 bases not matched to a gene; V was cut back by 4 bases and J by 2 bases. The CDR3 region is CASSRSTGLNYGYTF. In DNA form, the CDR3 reads TGTGCCAGCAGCCGATCGACAGGGTTGAACTATGGCTACACCTTC.

The V gene is TRBV12-1, the J gene TRBJ2-1; no DNA check was done on the table's D call, TRBD2. TRBV12-1 has pseudogene status. The CDR3 is 20 amino acids. The DNA of the CDR3 is TGTGCCAGCAGCTTCCTTGAGGGGCGGCTAGCGGGGGCAATGTACAATGAGCAGTTCTTC. Translating it yields CASSFLEGRLAGAMYNEQFF.

The V and J genes are TRBV12-3 or TRBV12-4 and TRBJ1-1; 8 positions match TRBD1. This CDR3 spans 13 amino acids. Unmatched junction bases numbered 3, after V lost 3 bases and J lost 6 bases. The CDR3 reads CASSFTGGAEAFF. The CDR3 DNA is TGTGCCAGCAGTTTCACAGGGGGGGCTGAAGCTTTCTTT.

This clone was observed a handful of times. The V gene is TRBV27, the J gene TRBJ2-5; 7 bases are shared with TRBD1. Per the germline V gene, CDR1 is MNHEY and CDR2 is SMNVEV (reference sequence). The CDR3 is 14 amino acids. With 6 bases clipped from V and 4 bases from J, the junction kept 8 bases outside the gene matches. CDR3 nucleotide sequence: TGTGCCAGCAGCCCCCGGGACAGAAGAGAGACCCAGTACTTC. Protein sequence: CASSPRDRRETQYF.